Each of the 7 T cell receptor beta chains below was sequenced from the same sample in a study of blood T cells in healthy people across ages. Primers used in a second PCR of about 7 to 12 cycles were a sample-barcoded 5' primer and a J-beta primer mix. TCRdb processed the 5' RACE reads anew with MiXCR; each CDR3 protein has one entry. The sample yields hundreds of thousands of distinct CDR3 sequences, 40% to 50% seen once. The sequenced sample consisted of blood. All receptors derive from a man aged 55 to 69 in good health.

As concerns this clonotype: Relative to the germline gene, one junction end is altered; a read error may explain this. The V and J genes are TRBV10-3 and TRBJ2-1; 14 bases are shared with TRBD2. This CDR3 is 16 amino acids long. Per germline, CDR1 ENHRY and CDR2 SYGVKD. CDR3 DNA: TGTGCCGTCAGTGGGACTAGCGGGGGCACATACAATGAGCAGTTCTTC. Translating it yields CAVSGTSGGTYNEQFF.

This chain's CDR3 is CASSQSASGGDIYEQYF. The CDR3 DNA reads as TGCGCCAGCAGCCAAAGTGCTAGCGGGGGGGATATATACGAGCAGTACTTC. This chain links TRBV4-3 with TRBJ2-7, with TRBD2 matching 12 bases. V gave up 2 bases and J gave up 4 bases; unmatched junction bases: 9. The CDR3 covers 17 residues. Germline CDR1 LGHNA, CDR2 YSLEER.

The CDR3 loop is CASSLDRGNGYTF. The CDR3 DNA follows: TGTGCCAGCAGCCTGGACAGGGGGAATGGCTACACCTTC. The chain combines TRBV12-3 or TRBV12-4 with TRBJ1-2, with 10 bases matching TRBD1. J gave up 6 bases and V 6 bases, and 4 bases lay outside the gene matches. The CDR3 loop spans 13 amino acids.

This chain connects TRBV5-6 to TRBJ1-5; 9 nucleotides match TRBD1. Trimming removed 3 bases from V and 3 bases from J; junction bases left unmatched: 13. Germline V CDR1 and CDR2: SGHDT, YYEEEE. This CDR3 is built from 18 residues. CDR3 nucleotide sequence: TGTGCCAGCAGCTCCGGGACAGGGTCGGTTTGGACCAATCAGCCCCAGCATTTT. Amino acids: CASSSGTGSVWTNQPQHF.

The CDR3 here is CASSVAVGDTQYF. The CDR3 DNA follows: TGCGCCAGCAGCGTGGCGGTGGGAGATACGCAGTATTTT. V and J are TRBV5-1 and TRBJ2-3, with no clear D. The CDR3 length is 13 residues. The germline V and J ends were trimmed by 4 bases and 5 bases, with 11 bases remaining between them. Looked up from germline, CDR1 is SGHRS and CDR2 is YFSETQ. Full variable domain (outside the CDR3, taken from reference TRBV5-1 and TRBJ2-3): KAGVTQTPRYLIKTRGQQVTLSCSPISGHRSVSWYQQTPGQGLQFLFEYFSETQRNKGNFPGRFSGRQFSNSRSEMNVSTLELGDSALYLCASSVAVGDTQYFGPGTRLTVL.

The rearrangement uses TRBV6-5 and TRBJ2-4; D may be TRBD1 (6 bases). The CDR3 runs to 16 residues. The ends were cut back, 5 bases at V and 0 bases at J, with 14 bases in the middle. CDR1 and CDR2 (germline): MNHEY, SVGAGI. CDR3 nucleotides: TGTGCCAGCAGTCCTTCAGGGGCTCTAGCCAAAAACATTCAGTACTTC. This gives the protein CASSPSGALAKNIQYF.

This clonotype occurred a few times. This chain uses TRBV29-1 with TRBJ2-7; 7 positions agree with TRBD1. Near its end, the DNA agrees better with TRBJ2-5, so the J call may be wrong. The CDR3 length is 12 residues. Germline V gene lookup returns CDR1 SQVTM and CDR2 ANQGSEA. The CDR3 DNA is TGCAGCGTTGAATCAGGGGGAGAGACCCAGTACTTC. This codes for CSVESGGETQYF.